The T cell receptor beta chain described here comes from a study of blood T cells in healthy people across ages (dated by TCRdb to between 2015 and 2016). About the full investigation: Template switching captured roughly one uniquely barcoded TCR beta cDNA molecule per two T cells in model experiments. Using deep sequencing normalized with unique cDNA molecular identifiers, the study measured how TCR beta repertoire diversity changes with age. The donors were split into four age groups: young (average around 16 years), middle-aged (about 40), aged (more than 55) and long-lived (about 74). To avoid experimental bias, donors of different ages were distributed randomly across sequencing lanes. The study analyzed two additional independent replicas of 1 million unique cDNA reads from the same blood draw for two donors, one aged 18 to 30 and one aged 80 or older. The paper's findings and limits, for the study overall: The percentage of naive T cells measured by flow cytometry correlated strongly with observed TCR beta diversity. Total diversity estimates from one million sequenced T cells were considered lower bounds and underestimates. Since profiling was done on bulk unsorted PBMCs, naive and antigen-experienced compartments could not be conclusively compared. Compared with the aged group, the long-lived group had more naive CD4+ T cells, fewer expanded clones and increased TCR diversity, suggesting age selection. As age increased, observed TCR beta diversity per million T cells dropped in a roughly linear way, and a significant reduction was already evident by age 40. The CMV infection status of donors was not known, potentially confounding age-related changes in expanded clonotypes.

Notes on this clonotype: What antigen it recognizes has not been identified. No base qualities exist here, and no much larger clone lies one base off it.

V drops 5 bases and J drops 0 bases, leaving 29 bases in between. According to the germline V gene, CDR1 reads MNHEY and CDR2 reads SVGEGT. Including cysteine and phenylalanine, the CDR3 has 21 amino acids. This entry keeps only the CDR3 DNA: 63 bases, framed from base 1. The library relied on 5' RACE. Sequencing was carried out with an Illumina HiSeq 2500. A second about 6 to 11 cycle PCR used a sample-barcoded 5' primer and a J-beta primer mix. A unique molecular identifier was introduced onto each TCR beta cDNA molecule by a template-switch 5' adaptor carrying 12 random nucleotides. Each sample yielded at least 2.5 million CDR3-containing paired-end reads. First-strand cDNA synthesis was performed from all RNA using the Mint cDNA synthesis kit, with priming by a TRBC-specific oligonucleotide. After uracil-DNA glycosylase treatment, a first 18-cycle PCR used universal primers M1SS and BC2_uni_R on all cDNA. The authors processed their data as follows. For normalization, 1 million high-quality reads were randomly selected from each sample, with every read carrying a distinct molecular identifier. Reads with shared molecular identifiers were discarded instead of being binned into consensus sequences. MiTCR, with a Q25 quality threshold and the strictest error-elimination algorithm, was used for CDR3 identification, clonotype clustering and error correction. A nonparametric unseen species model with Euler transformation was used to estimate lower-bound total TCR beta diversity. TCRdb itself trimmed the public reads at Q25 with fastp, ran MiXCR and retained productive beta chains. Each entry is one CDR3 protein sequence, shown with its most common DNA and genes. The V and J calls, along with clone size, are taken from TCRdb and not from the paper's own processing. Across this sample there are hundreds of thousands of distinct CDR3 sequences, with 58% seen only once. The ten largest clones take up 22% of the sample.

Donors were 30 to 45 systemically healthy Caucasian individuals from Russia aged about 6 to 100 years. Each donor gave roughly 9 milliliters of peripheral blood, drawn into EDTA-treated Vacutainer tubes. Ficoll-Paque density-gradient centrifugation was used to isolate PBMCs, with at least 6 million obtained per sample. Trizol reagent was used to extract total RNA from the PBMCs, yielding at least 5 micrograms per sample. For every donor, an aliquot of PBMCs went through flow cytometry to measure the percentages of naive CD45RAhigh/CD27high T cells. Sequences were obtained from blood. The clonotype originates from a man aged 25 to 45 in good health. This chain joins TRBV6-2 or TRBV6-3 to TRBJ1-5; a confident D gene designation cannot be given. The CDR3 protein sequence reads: CASSNSIPGTISRYSNQPQHF. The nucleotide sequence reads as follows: TGTGCCAGCAGTAATTCAATCCCCGGAACAATAAGCCGATATAGCAATCAGCCCCAGCATTTT.